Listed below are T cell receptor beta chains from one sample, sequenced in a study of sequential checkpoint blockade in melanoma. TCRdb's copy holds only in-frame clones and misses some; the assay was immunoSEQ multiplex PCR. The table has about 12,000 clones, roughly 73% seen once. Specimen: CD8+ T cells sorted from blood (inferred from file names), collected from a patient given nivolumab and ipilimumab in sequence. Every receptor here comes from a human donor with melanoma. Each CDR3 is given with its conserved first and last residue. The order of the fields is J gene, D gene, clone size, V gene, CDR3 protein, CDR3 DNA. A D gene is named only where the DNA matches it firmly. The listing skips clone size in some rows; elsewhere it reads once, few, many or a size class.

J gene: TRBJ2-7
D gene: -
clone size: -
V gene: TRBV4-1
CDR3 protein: CASSQQTRVGEQYF
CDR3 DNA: TGCGCCAGCAGCCAACAAACCAGGGTTGGGGAGCAGTACTTC

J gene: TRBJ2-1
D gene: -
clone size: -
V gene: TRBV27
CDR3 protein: CASTFLGVGNEQFF
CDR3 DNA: TGTGCCAGCACCTTCCTAGGTGTCGGCAATGAGCAGTTCTTC

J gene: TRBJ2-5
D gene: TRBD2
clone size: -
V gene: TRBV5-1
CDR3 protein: CASSLGSGRPFFQETQYF
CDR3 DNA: TGCGCCAGCAGCTTGGGTAGCGGGAGGCCCTTTTTCCAAGAGACCCAGTACTTC

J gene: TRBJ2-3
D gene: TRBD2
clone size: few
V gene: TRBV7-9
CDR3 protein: CASTRGGLGSGTQYF
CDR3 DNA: TGTGCCAGCACCCGTGGCGGACTAGGGTCAGGTACGCAGTATTTT

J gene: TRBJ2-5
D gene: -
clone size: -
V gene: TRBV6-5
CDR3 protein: CASSYGIGQTQYF
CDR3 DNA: TGTGCCAGCAGTTACGGCATTGGGCAGACCCAGTACTTC

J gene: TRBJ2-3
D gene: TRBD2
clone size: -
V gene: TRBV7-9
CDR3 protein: CASSQGLAGGTDTQYF
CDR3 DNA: TGTGCCAGCAGCCAAGGACTAGCGGGAGGCACAGATACGCAGTATTTT

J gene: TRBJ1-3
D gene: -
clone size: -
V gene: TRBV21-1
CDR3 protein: CASRRLLATTARNTIYF
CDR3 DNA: TGTGCCAGCAGAAGGTTACTAGCTACAACCGCACGAAACACCATATATTTT

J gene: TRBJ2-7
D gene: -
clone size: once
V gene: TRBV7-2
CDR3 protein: CASSSGLLEQYF
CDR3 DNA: TGTGCCAGCAGCTCAGGACTTCTCGAGCAGTACTTC

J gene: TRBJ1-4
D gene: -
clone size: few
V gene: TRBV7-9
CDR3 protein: CASSFPSGRPLFF
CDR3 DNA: TGTGCCAGCAGTTTCCCGTCAGGGCGCCCGCTGTTTTTT

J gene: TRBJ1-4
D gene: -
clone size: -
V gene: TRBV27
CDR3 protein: CASSASGRGNEKLFF
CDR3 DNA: TGTGCCAGCAGTGCCTCAGGGAGGGGTAATGAAAAACTGTTTTTT

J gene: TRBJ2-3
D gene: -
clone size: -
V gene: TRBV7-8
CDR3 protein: CASSLLEGYTDTQYF
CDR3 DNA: TGTGCCAGCAGCTTACTTGAGGGCTACACAGATACGCAGTATTTT

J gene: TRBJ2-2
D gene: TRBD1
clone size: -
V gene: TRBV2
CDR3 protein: CASSERGQGAGELFF
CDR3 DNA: TGTGCCAGCAGTGAACGGGGACAGGGAGCCGGGGAGCTGTTTTTT

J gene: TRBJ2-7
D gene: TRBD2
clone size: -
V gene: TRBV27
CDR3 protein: CANSSSGTYSYEQYF
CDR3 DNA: TGTGCCAACAGTTCTAGCGGGACCTACTCCTACGAGCAGTACTTC

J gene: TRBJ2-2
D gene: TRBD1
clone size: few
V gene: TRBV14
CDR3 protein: CASSQWTGGYTGELFF
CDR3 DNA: TGTGCCAGCAGCCAATGGACAGGGGGCTACACCGGGGAGCTGTTTTTT

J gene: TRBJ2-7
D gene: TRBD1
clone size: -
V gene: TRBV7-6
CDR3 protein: CASSLADREPYEQYF
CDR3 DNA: TGTGCCAGCAGCTTAGCAGACAGGGAACCTTACGAGCAGTACTTC

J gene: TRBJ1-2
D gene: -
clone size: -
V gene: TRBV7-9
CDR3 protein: CASSLGGADYGYTF
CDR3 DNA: TGTGCCAGCAGCTTAGGCGGGGCTGACTATGGCTACACCTTC

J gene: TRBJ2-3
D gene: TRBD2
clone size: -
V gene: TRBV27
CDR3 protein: CASSSRLAGESDTQYF
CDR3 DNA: TGTGCCAGCAGTTCAAGACTAGCGGGAGAGTCAGATACGCAGTATTTT

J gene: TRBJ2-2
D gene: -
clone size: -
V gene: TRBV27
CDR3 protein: CASSFRGNTGELFF
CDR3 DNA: TGTGCCAGCAGTTTCCGAGGGAACACCGGGGAGCTGTTTTTT

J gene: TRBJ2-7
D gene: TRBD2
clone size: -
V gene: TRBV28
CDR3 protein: CASSFEPLSGGPRQYF
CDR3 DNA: TGTGCCAGCAGTTTTGAACCCCTATCGGGAGGGCCTCGACAGTACTTC

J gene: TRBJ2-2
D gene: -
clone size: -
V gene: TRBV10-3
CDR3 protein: CAISDPPALNTGELFF
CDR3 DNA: TGTGCCATCAGCGACCCCCCAGCACTAAACACCGGGGAGCTGTTTTTT

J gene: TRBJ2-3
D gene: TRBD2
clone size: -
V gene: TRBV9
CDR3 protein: CASSVSGRWTDTQYF
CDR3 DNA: TGTGCCAGCAGCGTAAGCGGGAGGTGGACAGATACGCAGTATTTT

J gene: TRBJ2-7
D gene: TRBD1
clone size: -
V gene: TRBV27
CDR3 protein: CASSYTGDANYEQYF
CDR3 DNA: TGTGCCAGCAGCTACACAGGGGACGCTAACTACGAGCAGTACTTC

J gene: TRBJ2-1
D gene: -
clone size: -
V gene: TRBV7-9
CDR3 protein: CASSSIGHPEQFF
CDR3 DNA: TGTGCCAGCAGCTCTATCGGACACCCTGAGCAGTTCTTC

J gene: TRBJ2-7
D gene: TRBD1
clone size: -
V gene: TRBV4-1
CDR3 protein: CASSQIRTGYYEQYF
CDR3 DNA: TGCGCCAGCAGCCAGATACGGACAGGCTATTACGAGCAGTACTTC

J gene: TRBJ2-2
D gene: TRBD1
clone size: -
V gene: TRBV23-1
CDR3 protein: CASSPPGQGRTDTGELFF
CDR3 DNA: TGCGCCAGCAGTCCCCCCGGACAGGGCCGCACTGACACCGGGGAGCTGTTTTTT

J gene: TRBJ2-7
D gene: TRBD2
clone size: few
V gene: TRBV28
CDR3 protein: CASSPRGGRVNEQYF
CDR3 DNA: TGTGCCAGCAGCCCTCGGGGGGGCAGGGTCAACGAGCAGTACTTC